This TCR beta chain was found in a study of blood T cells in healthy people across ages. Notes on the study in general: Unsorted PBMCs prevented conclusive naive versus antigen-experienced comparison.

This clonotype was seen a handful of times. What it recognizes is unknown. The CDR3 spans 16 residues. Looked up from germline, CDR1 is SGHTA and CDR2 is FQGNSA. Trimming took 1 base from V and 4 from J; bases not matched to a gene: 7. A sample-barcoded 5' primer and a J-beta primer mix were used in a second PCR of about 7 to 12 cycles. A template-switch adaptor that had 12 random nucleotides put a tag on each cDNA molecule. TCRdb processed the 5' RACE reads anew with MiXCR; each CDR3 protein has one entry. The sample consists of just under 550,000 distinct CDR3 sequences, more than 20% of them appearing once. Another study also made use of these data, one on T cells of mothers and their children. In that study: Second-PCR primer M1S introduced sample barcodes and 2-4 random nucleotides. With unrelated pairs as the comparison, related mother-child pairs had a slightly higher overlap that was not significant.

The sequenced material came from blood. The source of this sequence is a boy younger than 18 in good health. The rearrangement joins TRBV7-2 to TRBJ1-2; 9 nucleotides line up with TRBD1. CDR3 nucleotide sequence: TGTGCCAGCAGCTTAGGTGTTGGACAGGGGTTCTATGGCTACACCTTC. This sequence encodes CASSLGVGQGFYGYTF.